This T cell receptor (beta chain) was sequenced for a study of OX40 agonist ivuxolimab in advanced cancers. Study information: Six ivuxolimab dose levels, 0.01 to 10 mg/kg, were given intravenously every 2 weeks. Around 40% of patients had received prior checkpoint inhibitor therapy. One patient with hepatocellular carcinoma and two with cutaneous melanoma, three in all, had partial responses.

This clone was found a few times. The antigen is not known. Trimming cost V 4 bases and J 1 base; bases outside gene matches: 2. Germline CDR1 and CDR2: LGHNT and FRNRAP. CDR3 length: 14 amino acids. Notes on the study in general: On average, CD8+ T cells had more expanded clones than CD4+.

Here immunoSEQ multiplex PCR was the method, and the copy in TCRdb shows in-frame clones only, minus some. The table lists approximately 87,000 clones, more than 90% of them singletons. This chain joins TRBV12-5 and TRBJ1-1; the match to TRBD1 covers 8 bases. This clonotype was obtained from an adult with an advanced solid tumor such as melanoma, head and neck, liver or kidney cancer. This sample comprised CD4+ or CD8+ T cells sorted from blood, obtained in a trial of the OX40 agonist ivuxolimab. CDR3 region: CASGWTGKNTEAFF. Here the CDR3 DNA reads TGTGCTAGTGGTTGGACAGGGAAGAACACTGAAGCTTTCTTT. The variable domain in full, with the rest retrieved from reference TRBV12-5 and TRBJ1-1, is DARVTQTPRHKVTEMGQEVTMRCQPILGHNTVFWYRQTMMQGLELLAYFRNRAPLDDSGMPKDRFSAEMPDATLATLKIQPSEPRDSAVYFCASGWTGKNTEAFFGQGTRLTVV.